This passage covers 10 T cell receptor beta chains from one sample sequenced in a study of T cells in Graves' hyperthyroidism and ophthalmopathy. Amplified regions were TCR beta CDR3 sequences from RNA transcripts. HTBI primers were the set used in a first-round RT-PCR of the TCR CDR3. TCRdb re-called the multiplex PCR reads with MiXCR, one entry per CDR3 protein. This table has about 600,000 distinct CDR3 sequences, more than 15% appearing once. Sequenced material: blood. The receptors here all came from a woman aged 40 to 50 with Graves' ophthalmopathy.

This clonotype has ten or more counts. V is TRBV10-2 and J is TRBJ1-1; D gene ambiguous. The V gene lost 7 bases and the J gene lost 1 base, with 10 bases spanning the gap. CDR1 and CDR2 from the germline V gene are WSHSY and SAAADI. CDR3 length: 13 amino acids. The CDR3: CASKRSENTEAFF. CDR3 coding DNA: TGCGCCAGCAAACGCAGCGAGAACACTGAAGCTTTCTTT.

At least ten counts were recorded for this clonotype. CDR3: CATFGGGPYEQYF. In DNA form, the CDR3 reads TGTGCCACCTTCGGGGGGGGGCCCTACGAGCAGTACTTC. The chain is built from TRBV28 and TRBJ2-7; 8 nucleotides agree with TRBD2. V shed 10 bases, J shed 2 bases, and the junction held 7 bases outside the gene matches. The CDR3 length is 13 residues. Germline V gives CDR1 MDHEN, CDR2 SYDVKM.

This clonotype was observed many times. CDR3 region: CASSAPGQAFGGYTF. The CDR3 DNA follows: TGTGCCAGCAGCGCCCCGGGACAGGCCTTTGGTGGCTACACCTTC. The chain employs TRBV2 and TRBJ1-2; 8 bases map to TRBD1. The V and J ends lost 6 bases and 7 bases, in that order; junction bases with no gene match: 13. There are 15 residues in the CDR3. Germline V CDR1 and CDR2: SNHLY, FYNNEI.

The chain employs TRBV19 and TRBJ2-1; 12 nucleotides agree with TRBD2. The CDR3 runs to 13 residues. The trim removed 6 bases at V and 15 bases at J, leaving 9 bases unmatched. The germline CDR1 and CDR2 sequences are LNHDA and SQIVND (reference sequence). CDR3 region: CASSPTSGGRPFF. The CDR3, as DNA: TGTGCCAGTAGCCCGACTAGCGGGGGAAGGCCGTTCTTC. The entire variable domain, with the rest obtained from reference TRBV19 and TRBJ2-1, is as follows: DGGITQSPKYLFRKEGQNVTLSCEQNLNHDAMYWYRQDPGQGLRLIYYSQIVNDFQKGDIAEGYSVSREKKESFPLTVTSAQKNPTAFYLCASSPTSGGRPFFGPGTRLTVL.

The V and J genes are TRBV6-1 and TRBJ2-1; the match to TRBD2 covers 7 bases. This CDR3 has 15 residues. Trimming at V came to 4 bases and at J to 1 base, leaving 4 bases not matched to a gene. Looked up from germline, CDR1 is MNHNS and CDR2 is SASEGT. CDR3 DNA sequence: TGTGCCAGCAGTGGGGCTAGCGGTTCCTACAATGAGCAGTTCTTC. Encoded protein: CASSGASGSYNEQFF.

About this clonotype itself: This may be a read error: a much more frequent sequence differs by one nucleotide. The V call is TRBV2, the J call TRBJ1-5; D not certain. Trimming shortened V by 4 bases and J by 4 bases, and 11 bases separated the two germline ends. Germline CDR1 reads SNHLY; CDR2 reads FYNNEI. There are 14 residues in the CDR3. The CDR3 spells CASSGRGGNQPQHF. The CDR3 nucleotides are TGTGCCAGCAGTGGACGGGGAGGTAATCAGCCCCAGCATTTT. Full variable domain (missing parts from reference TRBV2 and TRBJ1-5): EPEVTQTPSHQVTQMGQEVILRCVPISNHLYFYWYRQILGQKVEFLVSFYNNEISEKSEIFDDQFSVERPDGSNFTLKIRSTKLEDSAMYFCASSGRGGNQPQHFGDGTRLSIL.

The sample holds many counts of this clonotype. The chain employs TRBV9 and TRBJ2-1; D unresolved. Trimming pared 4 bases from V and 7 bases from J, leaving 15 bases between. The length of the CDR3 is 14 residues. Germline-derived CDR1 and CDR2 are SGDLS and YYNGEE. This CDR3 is CASSPESQPNEQFF. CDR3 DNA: TGTGCCAGCAGCCCAGAGAGCCAACCGAATGAGCAGTTCTTC.

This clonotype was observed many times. The CDR3 protein is CASSLPGSATTDTQYF. CDR3 nucleotide sequence: TGTGCCAGCAGTTTACCCGGCAGTGCGACCACAGATACGCAGTATTTT. The rearrangement joins TRBV28 to TRBJ2-3; unclear D gene. The CDR3 contains 16 residues. Between the trimmed V and J ends, which lost 2 bases and 2 bases, there was a span of 14 bases. Germline CDR1 reads MDHEN; CDR2 reads SYDVKM.

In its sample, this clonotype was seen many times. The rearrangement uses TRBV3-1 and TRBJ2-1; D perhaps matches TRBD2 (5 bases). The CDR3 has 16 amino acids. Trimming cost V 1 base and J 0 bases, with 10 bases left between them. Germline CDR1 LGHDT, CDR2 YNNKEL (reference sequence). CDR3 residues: CASSQGRGNSYNEQFF. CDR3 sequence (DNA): TGTGCCAGCAGCCAAGGTAGAGGGAACTCCTACAATGAGCAGTTCTTC.

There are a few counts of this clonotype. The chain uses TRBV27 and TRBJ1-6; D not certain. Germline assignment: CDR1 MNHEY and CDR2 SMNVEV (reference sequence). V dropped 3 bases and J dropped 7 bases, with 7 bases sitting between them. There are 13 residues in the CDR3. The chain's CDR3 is CASSFKGNSPLHF. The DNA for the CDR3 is TGTGCCAGCAGTTTCAAAGGAAATTCACCCCTCCACTTT.